The 31 T cell receptor beta chains reported below all come from one sample, sequenced in a study of post-analysis software for immune sequencing data. Study-wide points: In patients, about 5 TRBV segments were more frequent than in controls, with TRBV5-6, TRBV5-1 and TRBV20-1 among them.

Researchers reported that TCR beta cDNA libraries carried unique molecular identifiers. TCRdb re-called the PCR reads through MiXCR, storing one row per CDR3 protein. The repertoire has hundreds of thousands of distinct CDR3 sequences, approximately 59% of them found once; the top ten carry approximately 10%. These TCRs are of unknown antigen specificity. Sequences were obtained from blood. All receptors derive from a girl aged 2 to 9 with multiple sclerosis.

V and J are TRBV2 and TRBJ2-1; 8 bases match TRBD1. Germline CDR1 reads SNHLY; CDR2 reads FYNNEI. The CDR3 totals 15 residues. V lost 5 bases and J lost 2; bases outside the gene matches: 5. CDR3 nucleotide sequence: TGTGCCAGCAGTAGGGACAGGTCTACCTACAATGAGCAGTTCTTC. Protein sequence: CASSRDRSTYNEQFF.

V gene TRBV10-3 combines with J gene TRBJ2-1; 9 positions match TRBD1. The CDR3 has 15 residues. After removal of 11 bases from V and 3 bases from J, the junction contained 11 bases not matched to a gene. The germline V gene encodes CDR1 ENHRY and CDR2 SYGVKD. Here the CDR3 reads CAVASGTGSYNEQFF. The CDR3 bases are TGTGCCGTGGCGAGCGGGACAGGGAGCTACAATGAGCAGTTCTTC.

This clonotype was recorded once. The chain carries TRBV7-9 and TRBJ2-7; 7 bases fit TRBD1. The CDR3 loop spans 14 amino acids. V shed 5 bases, J shed 5 bases, and the junction held 9 bases outside the gene matches. Germline-derived CDR1 and CDR2 are SEHNR and FQNEAQ (reference sequence). The CDR3 is CASSDTTGYHEQYF. The CDR3 bases are TGTGCCAGCAGCGATACGACAGGGTACCACGAGCAGTACTTC.

CDR3 protein: CASLLAGGIEQFF. CDR3 DNA sequence: TGTGCCAGTTTACTAGCGGGTGGGATTGAGCAGTTCTTC. The chain joins TRBV6-2 or TRBV6-3 to TRBJ2-1, with 9 nucleotides matching TRBD2. The CDR3 extends over 13 amino acids. The V and J ends lost 9 bases and 9 bases, in that order; junction bases with no gene match: 9. Germline CDR1 is MNHEY and CDR2 is SVGEGT.

The V and J genes are TRBV6-6 and TRBJ2-5, with D tentatively TRBD1 (5 bases). V dropped 6 bases and J dropped 4 bases, with 12 bases sitting between them. This CDR3 is 13 amino acids long. Germline lookup yields CDR1 MNHNY and CDR2 SVGAGI (reference sequence). The CDR3 nucleotides read TGTGCCAGCAGGCGGAACAGGATAGAGACCCAGTACTTC. Protein product: CASRRNRIETQYF.

The chain has TRBV6-2 or TRBV6-3 and TRBJ2-2; TRBD2 might be the D (6 bases). Germline values: CDR1 MNHEY, CDR2 SVGEGT. This CDR3 is 14 amino acids long. V was clipped by 8 bases and J by 6 bases, with 16 bases between them. The CDR3 coding sequence is TGTGCCAGCTCTAGCACTAGCCCCGCCGGGGAGCTGTTTTTT. Encoded protein: CASSSTSPAGELFF.

The chain employs TRBV27 and TRBJ1-1, with TRBD1 identical over 9 bases. CDR1 is MNHEY and CDR2 is SMNVEV in the germline V gene (reference sequence). This CDR3 has 15 residues. After removal of 4 bases from V and 2 bases from J, the junction contained 5 bases not matched to a gene. The CDR3 region is CASSYRGPYNTEAFF. CDR3 nucleotide sequence: TGTGCCAGCAGTTACAGGGGGCCCTACAACACTGAAGCTTTCTTT.

V is TRBV29-1 and J is TRBJ2-3, with unresolved D. The germline CDR1 and CDR2 sequences are SQVTM and ANQGSEA. The CDR3 has 13 residues. V lost 6 bases and J 0 bases, leaving 10 bases between the germline ends. The CDR3 sequence is CSVPRWSTDTQYF. The CDR3 DNA sequence: TGCAGCGTACCTAGGTGGAGCACAGATACGCAGTATTTT.

V is TRBV14 and J is TRBJ2-1; 7 bases match TRBD2. Trimming at V came to 7 bases and at J to 4 bases, leaving 7 bases not matched to a gene. There are 14 residues in the CDR3. CDR1 and CDR2 (germline): SGHDN, FVKESK. CDR3 nucleotide sequence: TGTGCCAGCATGAGAGCTAGCGGTTACAATGAGCAGTTCTTC. Its translation: CASMRASGYNEQFF.

This clonotype came up a few times. This rearrangement joins TRBV12-3 or TRBV12-4 to TRBJ1-2; 8 bases line up with TRBD1. CDR3 size: 16 residues. J was trimmed by 4 bases and V by 4 bases; bases with no gene match: 11. CDR3 in DNA: TGTGCCAGCAGTTCTACGCGGACAGGGAGTGGCTATGGCTACACCTTC. Translation: CASSSTRTGSGYGYTF.

The chain recombines TRBV21-1 with TRBJ2-1; the tabulated D call, TRBD2, remains unverified against the DNA. TRBV21-1 is a pseudogene segment. CDR3 size: 18 residues. The chain's CDR3 is CASSEGPPGLEEKAKGFF. The DNA for the CDR3 is TGTGCCAGCAGCGAAGGACCTCCGGGACTAGAGGAGAAAGCAAAGGGGTTCTTC.

The chain employs TRBV5-1 and TRBJ1-1; D not certain. CDR1 is SGHRS, CDR2 YFSETQ, per germline. V lost 0 bases and J lost 4, with 13 bases in between. CDR3 length equals 15 residues. CDR3 nucleotides: TGCGCCAGCAGCTTGGCCGTAGGGTTTAGCACTGAAGCTTTCTTT. Its protein product is CASSLAVGFSTEAFF.

In its sample, this clonotype was seen a few times. V is TRBV20-1 and J is TRBJ1-2; tentative D call: TRBD1 (5 bases). The CDR3 extends over 12 amino acids. Trimming stripped 5 bases from V and 5 bases from J, with 12 bases between. Germline loops: CDR1 DFQATT, CDR2 SNEGSKA (reference sequence). CDR3 bases: TGCAGTGCTGTCCCGGGGGAGTATGGCTACACCTTC. The encoded protein is CSAVPGEYGYTF.

The gene calls are TRBV6-5 and TRBJ1-2, with unresolved D. Germline V gene sequence: CDR1 MNHEY, CDR2 SVGAGI. With 5 bases removed from V and 8 bases from J, the gap between germline ends came to 18 bases. The CDR3 contains 14 residues. The CDR3 nucleotides read TGTGCCAGCAGTCCGTCAAAGAGCTCCCGGGGCTACACCTTC. Residues: CASSPSKSSRGYTF.

This chain links TRBV6-2 or TRBV6-3 with TRBJ2-5; D gene uncertain. Trimming cost V 8 bases and J 11 bases, with 18 bases left between them. The CDR3 consists of 12 residues. CDR1 is MNHEY, CDR2 SVGEGT, per germline. The CDR3 sequence is CASGWTPYGQYF. Written as DNA, the CDR3 is TGTGCCAGCGGCTGGACGCCCTACGGGCAGTACTTC.

This rearrangement joins TRBV7-9 to TRBJ1-5; possible D gene TRBD1, 5 bases. The length of the CDR3 is 16 residues. Trimming took off 0 bases at V and 9 bases at J, with 18 bases between the two ends. The germline V gene encodes CDR1 SEHNR and CDR2 FQNEAQ (reference sequence). Here the CDR3 reads CASSLASGTGTGPQHF. CDR3 DNA: TGTGCCAGCAGCTTAGCGTCGGGGACGGGCACGGGGCCCCAGCATTTT. The complete variable domain, with remaining parts taken from reference TRBV7-9 and TRBJ1-5, reads DTGVSQNPRHKITKRGQNVTFRCDPISEHNRLYWYRQTLGQGPEFLTYFQNEAQLEKSRLLSDRFSAERPKGSFSTLEIQRTEQGDSAMYLCASSLASGTGTGPQHFGDGTRLSIL.

The chain carries TRBV5-1 and TRBJ2-3, with D uncertain. This CDR3 region has 14 residues. V was shortened by 1 base and J by 5 bases, with 11 bases between the two germline ends. Per germline, CDR1 SGHRS and CDR2 YFSETQ. The CDR3 loop reads CASSLRMLQDTQYF. CDR3 coding DNA: TGCGCCAGCAGCTTGCGGATGCTTCAAGATACGCAGTATTTT.

V usage is TRBV18 and J usage is TRBJ2-2; D not resolved. This CDR3 has 15 amino acids. Trimming left V 3 bases short and J 4 bases short, with 12 bases between. CDR1 KGHSH and CDR2 LQKENI come from the germline V gene. Written as DNA, the CDR3 is TGTGCCAGCTCACCCTCGTTAGAGGCCACCGGGGAGCTGTTTTTT. Residues: CASSPSLEATGELFF.

The V gene is TRBV10-3, the J gene TRBJ1-5; tentative D call: TRBD1 (6 bases). V lost 4 bases and J lost 5, with 9 bases in between. From germline, CDR1 is ENHRY and CDR2 SYGVKD. The CDR3 is 13 amino acids. The CDR3 sequence: CAISGRGDQPQHF. For the CDR3, the DNA is TGTGCCATCAGTGGCAGGGGAGATCAGCCCCAGCATTTT.

V is TRBV5-1 and J is TRBJ2-7, with 8 bases lining up with TRBD1. The J segment lost 5 bases and the V segment lost 0 bases, leaving 4 bases of the junction unmatched. Germline CDR1 SGHRS, CDR2 YFSETQ. The CDR3 is 14 residues long. The CDR3 reads CASSLGTGWDEQYF. The CDR3 DNA sequence: TGCGCCAGCAGCTTGGGGACAGGGTGGGACGAGCAGTACTTC.

The chain is built from TRBV6-5 and TRBJ2-7; D remains unclear. Germline CDR1 reads MNHEY; CDR2 reads SVGAGI. The CDR3 extends over 14 amino acids. V was shortened by 5 bases and J by 0 bases, with 11 bases between the two germline ends. CDR3 bases: TGTGCCAGCAGTGCGAGTTGCCCCTCCTACGAGCAGTACTTC. Residues: CASSASCPSYEQYF.

The chain links TRBV5-1 to TRBJ2-3, with D tentatively TRBD1 or TRBD2 (5 bases each). Germline V gives CDR1 SGHRS, CDR2 YFSETQ. The CDR3 runs 16 residues. V lost 0 bases and J lost 0, with 11 bases in between. The CDR3 sequence: CASSLAGGDSTDTQYF. The CDR3 DNA reads TGCGCCAGCAGCTTGGCCGGTGGGGACAGCACAGATACGCAGTATTTT.

V and J are TRBV19 and TRBJ2-1; D possibly matches TRBD1 or TRBD2 (5 bases each). The ends were cut back, 7 bases at V and 3 bases at J, with 13 bases in the middle. Per the germline V gene, CDR1 is LNHDA and CDR2 is SQIVND (reference sequence). The CDR3 has 14 residues. CDR3 nucleotides: TGTGCCAGTAAGAGGGGAACGGACTACAATGAGCAGTTCTTC. This codes for CASKRGTDYNEQFF.

This chain uses TRBV20-1 with TRBJ2-1; 14 bases are shared with TRBD2. Trimming removed 6 bases from V and 3 bases from J; junction bases left unmatched: 4. CDR1 is DFQATT, CDR2 SNEGSKA, per germline (reference sequence). The CDR3 totals 15 residues. CDR3 nucleotides: TGCAGTGCCCGACTAGCGGGGGGGTTCTACAATGAGCAGTTCTTC. Translating it yields CSARLAGGFYNEQFF.

In its sample, this clonotype was seen a few times. The chain joins TRBV29-1 to TRBJ2-7; D may be TRBD2 (6 bases). Deletions cut 4 bases from V and 1 base from J, with 20 bases between. Germline V lookup: CDR1 SQVTM, CDR2 ANQGSEA. The CDR3 spans 16 residues. CDR3 nucleotide sequence: TGCAGCGTTGTATTGGGACTTCCCGTCCTATCCTACGAGCAGTACTTC. Protein sequence: CSVVLGLPVLSYEQYF.

The chain couples TRBV20-1 to TRBJ1-5, with TRBD1 identical over 9 bases. The CDR3 runs to 16 residues. Per germline, CDR1 DFQATT and CDR2 SNEGSKA (reference sequence). V shed 5 bases, J shed 4 bases, and the junction held 12 bases outside the gene matches. The CDR3 DNA follows: TGCAGTGCTTCGGGACAGGGCACCGTTCTGAATCAGCCCCAGCATTTT. Its translation is CSASGQGTVLNQPQHF.

In its sample, this clonotype was seen a few times. CDR3 amino acids: CSAGTVNTEAFF. Written as DNA, the CDR3 is TGCAGTGCTGGGACGGTGAACACTGAAGCTTTCTTT. The rearrangement joins TRBV20-1 to TRBJ1-1, with D possibly being TRBD1 (5 bases). V lost 5 bases and J lost 0, with 7 bases in between. CDR1 DFQATT and CDR2 SNEGSKA come from the germline V gene (reference sequence). The CDR3 extends over 12 amino acids.

The chain recombines TRBV5-1 with TRBJ2-2, with 7 bases lining up with TRBD1. The CDR3 length is 14 residues. Per the germline V gene, CDR1 is SGHRS and CDR2 is YFSETQ. J gave up 7 bases and V 5 bases, and 8 bases lay outside the gene matches. The CDR3 DNA is TGCGCCAGCAGATTCACAGGGGAAAGCGGGGAGCTGTTTTTT. Amino acids: CASRFTGESGELFF.

This rearrangement joins TRBV5-1 to TRBJ2-7, with D maybe TRBD1 (5 bases). CDR1 is SGHRS, CDR2 YFSETQ, per germline. Trimming removed 5 bases at V and 5 bases at J, with 11 bases between. The CDR3 is made up of 12 amino acids. CDR3 bases: TGCGCCAGCAGGATTGGGGCAAACGAGCAGTACTTC. As protein: CASRIGANEQYF.

The chain recombines TRBV11-1 with TRBJ2-3; 7 bases align to TRBD1. This CDR3 is 17 amino acids long. With V trimmed by 5 bases and J by 1 base, 12 bases remained unmatched. Germline V CDR1 and CDR2: SGHAT, FQDESV (reference sequence). In DNA form, the CDR3 reads TGTGCCAGCAGCCGACGCTCCGGGACAGCACGCACAGATACGCAGTATTTT. It yields the protein CASSRRSGTARTDTQYF.

The rearrangement joins TRBV19 to TRBJ2-7; the D is unclear. V shed 5 bases and J shed 0 bases, with 8 bases lying between them. The CDR3 sequence is 13 residues long. Germline V lookup: CDR1 LNHDA, CDR2 SQIVND (reference sequence). The CDR3 sequence is CASSSLPSYEQYF. The CDR3 nucleotides read TGTGCCAGTAGTTCTTTACCCTCCTACGAGCAGTACTTC. Drawing the rest from reference TRBV19 and TRBJ2-7, the complete variable domain is DGGITQSPKYLFRKEGQNVTLSCEQNLNHDAMYWYRQDPGQGLRLIYYSQIVNDFQKGDIAEGYSVSREKKESFPLTVTSAQKNPTAFYLCASSSLPSYEQYFGPGTRLTVT.